The rows below give T cell receptor beta chains drawn from one sample of a study of cytomegalovirus exposure and HLA in healthy donors. Here immunoSEQ multiplex PCR was the method, and the copy in TCRdb shows in-frame clones only, minus some. The profile covers 140,000 to 150,000 clones, with 75% to 90% appearing a single time and less than 3.5% taken by the ten largest. Sequencing was performed on PBMCs. These receptors were taken from a woman aged 30 to 39 in good health and CMV-seronegative. The conserved cysteine and the conserved F or W are not part of the CDR3 here. The order of the fields is V gene, CDR3 protein.

v_gene: TRBV9
CDR3aa: ASSGRVNLGEVQETQY

v_gene: TRBV19
CDR3aa: ASSSDRTGLDEKLF

v_gene: TRBV5-6
CDR3aa: ASSLARPGQLTVNEQF

v_gene: TRBV6-6
CDR3aa: ASSPWPRGNQPQH

v_gene: TRBV5-4
CDR3aa: ASSLVNGFHEQF

v_gene: TRBV7-2
CDR3aa: ASSLGSGGVDEQF

v_gene: TRBV7-9
CDR3aa: ASSRKLAGGPKGSYEQY

v_gene: TRBV6-1
CDR3aa: ASSEWREGHNEQF

v_gene: TRBV19
CDR3aa: ASARGANYGYT

v_gene: TRBV19
CDR3aa: ASSKGQLNQPQH

v_gene: TRBV9
CDR3aa: ASSVAGVGGSDTQY

v_gene: TRBV10-3
CDR3aa: AISESDLGLQKGEQY

v_gene: TRBV4-1
CDR3aa: ASSLGGGNTEAF

v_gene: TRBV19
CDR3aa: ASNPGISGNTIY

v_gene: TRBV13
CDR3aa: ASSLNLRDTSLYNEQF

v_gene: TRBV18
CDR3aa: ASSRIGRAGNEQF

v_gene: TRBV19
CDR3aa: ASSGAGSNQPQH

v_gene: TRBV4-1
CDR3aa: ASSQVNRGGETQY

v_gene: TRBV27
CDR3aa: ASSSRNRNTEAF

v_gene: TRBV6-1
CDR3aa: ASRAMAGVPDTQY

v_gene: TRBV2
CDR3aa: ASRDRPYEQY

v_gene: TRBV6-6
CDR3aa: ASTVRGGYEQY

v_gene: TRBV11-1
CDR3aa: ASSPGQGSQETQY

v_gene: TRBV11-2
CDR3aa: ASSLTGAPSYEQY

v_gene: TRBV2
CDR3aa: ASSERGTDNQPQH

v_gene: TRBV27
CDR3aa: ASSPPGGRDEAF

v_gene: TRBV7-3
CDR3aa: ASSPGLAGSDTQY

v_gene: TRBV18
CDR3aa: ASSTGTGNTIY

v_gene: TRBV28
CDR3aa: ASSWGGGLF

v_gene: TRBV19
CDR3aa: ASSIHSFNQPQH

v_gene: TRBV6-4
CDR3aa: ASSVEVNTEAF

v_gene: TRBV4-3
CDR3aa: ASSQDTSGLSSYNEQF

v_gene: TRBV5-1
CDR3aa: ASSLDRTSTDTQY

v_gene: TRBV7-8
CDR3aa: ASSLVAGNTEAF

v_gene: TRBV4-1
CDR3aa: ASSQVVAGGPNSYEQY

v_gene: TRBV19
CDR3aa: ASSIDILAETTDTQY

v_gene: TRBV20-1
CDR3aa: SARTGYGYT